Listed here is a single T cell receptor beta chain. This clone was counted a few times. Its binding antigen is unknown. No much larger clone exists at a distance of one base, and base qualities are not known. From a lookup of the germline V gene, CDR1 and CDR2 are MDHEN and SYDVKM. The CDR3, cysteine through phenylalanine, is 15 amino acids long. Of the read, only the CDR3 DNA is kept; its 45 bases are in frame from base 1. After removal of 2 bases from V and 3 bases from J, the junction retains 2 bases not matched to a gene. This entry comes from a study of beta chain features in type 1 diabetes (dated by TCRdb to the late 2010s). At the level of the whole study: Mean age, gender distribution, total cell number and subset yield did not differ between patients and healthy donors. In the study, recently diagnosed type 1 diabetes patients and matched healthy donors were compared on the TCRB repertoires of their sorted circulating CD4+ T cell subsets. Regulatory and stem cell-like memory subsets were obtained from only 8 patients and roughly eight healthy donors, while naive and central memory subsets were obtained from all 30 or so donors. Across all samples, fewer than 130 million sorted cells were examined, and cell number per subset correlated strongly with RNA yield. The paper's findings and limits, for the study overall: Because small numbers of individuals were included in the HLA sub-analyses, any influence of HLA type on TCRB rearrangement was left unresolved. Because cDNA was sequenced instead of genomic DNA, highly expressing activated cells could be over-represented, though the groups showed no difference in activation or CD3 levels. Fewer insertions and more nucleotide deletions at VDJ recombination sites were observed in patients with type 1 diabetes, implying thymic rearrangement abnormalities. Shorter templates might be favored by PCR, yet because patient and control samples were amplified and corrected together, any such skew would affect both groups equally. The naive, central memory and regulatory TCRB repertoires appeared to resemble one another more closely among patients than among healthy donors. A moderate but significant shortening of TCRB CDR3 length was observed in type 1 diabetes patients in all four CD4+ subsets.

The entire amount of isolated RNA was reverse transcribed using the High Capacity cDNA Reverse Transcription Kit, so the sequenced TCRB transcripts were expressed ones. Deep immunoSEQ sequencing was performed on naive, central memory and regulatory T cell samples, with an average of around 3.5 million total reads per sample. After sorted cells were lysed in RLT buffer, RNA was extracted with DNase-treated RNeasy Micro or Mini kits, with the choice depending on cell number. Each cell subset was processed on its own to prevent cross-contamination, while patient and healthy donor samples were processed together. TCRB sequences were amplified from cDNA with the immunoSEQ multiplex PCR, producing 87-bp fragments spanning the CDR3 region. Sequencing of the amplicons was performed on the Illumina HiSeq platform. For the original study's pipeline: Synthetic template baselines were used to correct PCR bias computationally, reads within Hamming distance 2 were collapsed, and singletons that could not be merged were discarded. Reads were aligned against IMGT so that V, D and J genes, CDR3 length and insertions or deletions at six rearrangement sites could be assigned. Within each subset, clonotype counts were normalized to sorted cell number, after which true diversity and Gini coefficients were computed with the tcR R package. Repertoire sharing was quantified using the overlap coefficient calculated on TCRB nucleotide sequences. TCRdb provides this immuneACCESS table in a form limited to in-frame rearrangements. Some clones are lacking; in checked studies, under half of them reflect an unresolved V gene, and why the rest are absent is not known. V and J calls plus clone size are reproduced from that table; the DNA served to infer D and trimming. Across this sample there are more than 150,000 clones, with approximately 8.7% seen only once. The top ten constitute under 0.75% of the sample.

A single peripheral blood draw of around 0.11 L on average was collected from each donor into heparinised tubes. Using a panel that included CD45RO, CCR7, CD25, CD127, CD95 and CD27, naive, central memory, regulatory and stem cell-like memory CD4+ T cells were sorted on a BD FACSAria II. All sorted populations exceeded 95% purity. Right away, PBMCs were isolated by Lymphoprep density gradient centrifugation and were stained directly, with no culture step. So that batch effects would be minimized, each experiment stained and sorted samples in pairs, pairing one healthy donor with one patient. The rearranged segments are TRBV28 and TRBJ1-5, with 9 bases in between that match TRBD1. Sequenced material: central memory CD4+ T cells from blood. The receptor was isolated from a woman aged 25 to 45 with type 1 diabetes. The CDR3 protein is CASSLGQGNNQPQHF. The DNA reads as follows: TGTGCCAGCAGTTTAGGACAGGGGAACAATCAGCCCCAGCATTTT.